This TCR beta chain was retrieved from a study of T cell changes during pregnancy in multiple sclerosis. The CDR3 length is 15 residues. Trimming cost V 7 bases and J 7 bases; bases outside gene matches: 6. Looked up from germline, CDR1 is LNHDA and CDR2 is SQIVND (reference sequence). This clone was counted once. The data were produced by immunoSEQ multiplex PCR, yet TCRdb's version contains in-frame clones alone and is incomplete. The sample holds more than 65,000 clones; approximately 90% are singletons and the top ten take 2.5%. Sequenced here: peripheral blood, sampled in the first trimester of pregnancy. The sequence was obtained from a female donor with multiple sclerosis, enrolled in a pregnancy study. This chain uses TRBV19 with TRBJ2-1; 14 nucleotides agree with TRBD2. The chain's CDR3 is CASMGGLAGGNEQFF. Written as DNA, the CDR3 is TGTGCCAGTATGGGCGGACTAGCGGGGGGAAATGAGCAGTTCTTC.